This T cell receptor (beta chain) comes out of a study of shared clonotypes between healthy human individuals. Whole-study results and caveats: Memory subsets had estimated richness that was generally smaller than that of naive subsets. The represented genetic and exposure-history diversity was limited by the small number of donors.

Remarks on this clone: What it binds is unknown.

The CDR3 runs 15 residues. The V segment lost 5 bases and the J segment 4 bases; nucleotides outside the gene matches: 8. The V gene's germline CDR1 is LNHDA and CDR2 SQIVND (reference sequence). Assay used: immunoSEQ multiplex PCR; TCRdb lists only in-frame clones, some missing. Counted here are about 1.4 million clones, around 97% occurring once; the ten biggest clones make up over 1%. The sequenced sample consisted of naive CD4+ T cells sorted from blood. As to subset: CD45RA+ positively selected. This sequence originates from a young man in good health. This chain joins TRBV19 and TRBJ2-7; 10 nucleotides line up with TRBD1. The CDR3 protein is CASSEDPGQGYEQYF. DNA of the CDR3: TGTGCCAGTAGTGAAGATCCGGGACAGGGGTACGAGCAGTACTTC.